This entry concerns a single TCR beta chain. Libraries were prepared by immunoSEQ multiplex PCR; TCRdb keeps only in-frame clonotypes and omits some of them. The profile covers 150,000 to 200,000 clones, with about 88% appearing a single time and more than 6.5% taken by the ten largest. The sample comes from a study of blood T cell repertoires in COVID-19. The germline CDR1 and CDR2 sequences are KGHDR and SFDVKD. The length of the CDR3 is 14 residues. J was trimmed by 0 bases and V by 7 bases; bases with no gene match: 3. Material: peripheral blood. The rearrangement links TRBV24-1 to TRBJ2-3, with 7 bases matching TRBD1. The TCR was taken from a woman aged 80 or over in a cohort sampled during active or convalescent COVID-19. CDR3 protein: CATRDRVSTDTQYF. DNA for the CDR3: TGTGCCACCAGAGACAGGGTAAGCACAGATACGCAGTATTTT.